The sequence of this TCR beta chain was determined in a study of cytomegalovirus exposure and HLA in healthy donors. Use of 60 Vbeta and 13 Jbeta primers characterized the PCR. The method was immunoSEQ multiplex PCR; TCRdb's version includes in-frame clones alone and lacks a portion of them. The sample's table shows 150,000 to 200,000 clones. The CDR3 consists of 13 residues. Germline lookup yields CDR1 SQVTM and CDR2 ANQGSEA. The trim removed 5 bases at V and 2 bases at J, leaving 4 bases unmatched. V usage is TRBV29-1 and J usage is TRBJ2-7; TRBD2 aligns across 9 bases. Source material: PBMCs. This clonotype originated in a woman in her sixties in good health and CMV-seronegative. The CDR3 here is CSVRAGGAYEQYF. CDR3 DNA: TGCAGCGTTAGGGCGGGAGGGGCCTACGAGCAGTACTTC.